This entry is about one T cell receptor (beta chain). V was shortened by 4 bases and J by 1 base, with 8 bases between the two germline ends. The CDR3 contains 14 residues. Germline CDR1 LGHDT, CDR2 YNNKEL (reference sequence). This sample is drawn from a study of blood T cell repertoires in COVID-19. Study background: Whether acute or convalescent, the COVID-19 samples came from the United States, Italy and Spain. Nucleic acid was either cDNA or gDNA, and it came from T cells, B-cell-depleted T cells, or PBMCs.

Authors' analysis steps: Amplification with reference gene primers provided the estimates of nucleated cell counts. Assay: immunoSEQ multiplex PCR; the TCRdb copy retains only in-frame clones and omits some. Clonal size and the V and J genes are those of that table, whereas D and trimming came from the DNA. The sample has approximately 80,000 clones; more than 75% are singletons. The receptor was derived from a man in his sixties with acute or convalescent COVID-19. The chain is built from TRBV3-1 (or the pseudogene TRBV3-2) and TRBJ1-5; D perhaps matches TRBD1 (6 bases). Sequencing was done on a sample of peripheral blood. The CDR3 region is CASSRGTSNQPQHF. The CDR3 DNA reads TGTGCCAGCAGCCGTGGGACAAGCAATCAGCCCCAGCATTTT.